Shown below are 5 T cell receptor beta chains from a single sample sequenced in a study of blood T cell repertoires in COVID-19. Some clones are missing from TCRdb's copy, which holds only in-frame ones; the method was immunoSEQ multiplex PCR. Among over 150,000 clones listed, about nine tenths were seen once. Sequenced material: PBMCs or T cells enriched from blood (not recorded which). The receptors come from a woman between 18 and 29 years old who had recovered from COVID-19.

This clone was seen only once. The chain employs TRBV6-6 and TRBJ1-1, with TRBD1 matching over 7 bases. The germline V gene encodes CDR1 MNHNY and CDR2 SVGAGI (reference sequence). The CDR3 loop spans 11 amino acids. The trim removed 6 bases at V and 5 bases at J, leaving 0 bases unmatched. CDR3 residues: CASRQGTEAFF. CDR3 sequence (DNA): TGTGCCAGCAGACAGGGGACTGAAGCTTTCTTT.

The gene calls are TRBV6-5 and TRBJ2-3, with 8 bases lining up with TRBD2. Trimming at V came to 4 bases and at J to 5 bases, leaving 8 bases not matched to a gene. This CDR3 is 15 amino acids long. CDR1 and CDR2 (germline): MNHEY, SVGAGI. This CDR3 reads CASSSEAGAVDTQYF. Written as DNA, the CDR3 is TGTGCCAGCAGTTCCGAAGCGGGAGCGGTAGATACGCAGTATTTT.

In the case of this clone: Other DNA sequences in this sample translate to the same CDR3. The chain carries TRBV27 and TRBJ1-1; the D is unclear. Germline CDR1 is MNHEY and CDR2 is SMNVEV (reference sequence). This CDR3 spans 13 amino acids. V was cut by 2 bases and J by 1 base, with 5 bases left in between. CDR3 bases: TGTGCCAGCAGTTTAGCGGGGAACACTGAAGCTTTCTTT. Its protein is CASSLAGNTEAFF.

Only a few counts were recorded for this clone. The chain employs TRBV6-4 and TRBJ2-3; D uncertain. The V and J ends lost 2 bases and 2 bases respectively, with 8 bases between them. The V gene's germline CDR1 is MRHNA and CDR2 SNTAGT. The CDR3 has 14 amino acids. The CDR3 bases are TGTGCCAGCAGTGACCGCGGAGACACAGATACGCAGTATTTT. Translation gives CASSDRGDTDTQYF.

V gene TRBV19 combines with J gene TRBJ1-4, with D perhaps TRBD1 (6 bases). The CDR3 length is 14 residues. V lost 8 bases to trimming and J lost 6 bases, with 16 bases between them. Per germline, CDR1 LNHDA and CDR2 SQIVND (reference sequence). CDR3 sequence reads: CASGNRVADEKLFF. Here the CDR3 DNA reads TGTGCCAGTGGAAACAGGGTAGCCGATGAAAAACTGTTTTTT.